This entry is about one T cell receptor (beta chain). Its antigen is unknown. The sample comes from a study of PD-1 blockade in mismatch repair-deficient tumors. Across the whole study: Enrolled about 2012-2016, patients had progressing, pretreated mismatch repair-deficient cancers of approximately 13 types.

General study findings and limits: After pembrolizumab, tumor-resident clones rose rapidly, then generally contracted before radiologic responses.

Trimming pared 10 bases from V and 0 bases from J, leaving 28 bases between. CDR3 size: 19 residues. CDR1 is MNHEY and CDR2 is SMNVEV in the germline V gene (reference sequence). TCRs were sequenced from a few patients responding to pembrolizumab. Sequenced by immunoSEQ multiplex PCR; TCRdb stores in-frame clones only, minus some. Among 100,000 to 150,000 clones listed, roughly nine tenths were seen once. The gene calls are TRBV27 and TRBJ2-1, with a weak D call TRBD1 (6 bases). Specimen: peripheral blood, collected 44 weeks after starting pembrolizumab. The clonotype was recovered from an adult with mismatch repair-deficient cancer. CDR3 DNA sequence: TGTGCCACCCTCCTAACGGGACACAGATGGGGTAGCTCCTACAATGAGCAGTTCTTC. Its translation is CATLLTGHRWGSSYNEQFF.